This T cell receptor beta chain was sequenced during a study of tumor-infiltrating lymphocytes in primary liver carcinoma. Broader study findings: Tumors had a significantly higher top-250-clone fraction than blood (p = 0.039).

Note on this clonotype: No antigen is known for it. A read error may produce the germline difference seen at one junction end.

Unsorted bulk tissue of about 20-30 mg yielded co-extracted RNA and DNA. With around 450 ng total RNA as template and a constant-region primer, TCR beta cDNA was made. Slightly modified ARM-PCR with three nested multiplex PCR rounds yielded TCR beta libraries. Using its own MiXCR run on the multiplex PCR reads, TCRdb lists one record per CDR3 protein. The table lists under 200,000 distinct CDR3 sequences, roughly 80% of them singletons. The sequencing sample was made of tumor tissue from primary liver carcinoma. The TCR originated in a man between 40 and 49 years old with primary liver carcinoma and hepatitis B virus infection.

CDR3 loop: CASSHVGSNSYKQYF. The CDR3 DNA is TGCGCCAGCAGCCATGTCGGGTCCAACTCCTACAAGCAGTACTTC. The V gene is TRBV4-1, the J gene TRBJ2-7; D uncertain. The CDR3 has 15 amino acids. CDR1 MGHRA and CDR2 YSYEKL come from the germline V gene.